The rows below give T cell receptor beta chains drawn from one sample of a study of response to subunit inactivated influenza vaccine. TCRdb fed the RT-PCR reads into MiXCR, producing one record per CDR3 protein. The sample holds around 790,000 distinct CDR3 sequences; 20% to 25% are singletons and the top ten take about a tenth. Material: PBMCs from blood, obtained less than 6 days after vaccination. These receptors came from a man over 45 who received an inactivated influenza vaccine. CDR3s include the opening cysteine and the closing phenylalanine or tryptophan. Each record gives: CDR3 protein, CDR3 DNA, D gene, clone size, V gene, J gene. The D gene is left open where the match is weak. The listing skips clone size in some rows; elsewhere it reads once, few, many or a size class.

cdr3_aa: CASSLQGTAGELFF
cdr3_nt: TGTGCCAGCAGTTTGCAGGGAACGGCCGGGGAGCTGTTTTTT
d_call: -
clone_size: -
v_call: TRBV12-3/TRBV12-4
j_call: TRBJ2-2

cdr3_aa: CSAASQGSGYTF
cdr3_nt: TGCAGTGCCGCCTCTCAGGGTAGCGGCTACACCTTC
d_call: -
clone_size: few
v_call: TRBV20-1
j_call: TRBJ1-2

cdr3_aa: CSAAGGQETQYF
cdr3_nt: TGCAGTGCCGCGGGGGGGCAAGAGACCCAGTACTTC
d_call: TRBD2
clone_size: -
v_call: TRBV20-1
j_call: TRBJ2-5

cdr3_aa: CSVVGRYNEQFF
cdr3_nt: TGCAGCGTTGTCGGTAGATACAATGAGCAGTTCTTC
d_call: -
clone_size: few
v_call: TRBV29-1
j_call: TRBJ2-1

cdr3_aa: CSARASSGGPNTGELFF
cdr3_nt: TGCAGTGCTAGAGCTTCTAGCGGGGGCCCCAACACCGGGGAGCTGTTTTTT
d_call: TRBD2
clone_size: few
v_call: TRBV20-1
j_call: TRBJ2-2

cdr3_aa: CSAGGGSMNTEAFF
cdr3_nt: TGCAGTGCTGGGGGGGGATCCATGAACACTGAAGCTTTCTTT
d_call: -
clone_size: many
v_call: TRBV20-1
j_call: TRBJ1-1

cdr3_aa: CSARVRGGRAGNEQFF
cdr3_nt: TGCAGTGCTAGAGTCCGTGGCGGGAGGGCCGGTAATGAGCAGTTCTTC
d_call: TRBD2
clone_size: few
v_call: TRBV20-1
j_call: TRBJ2-1

cdr3_aa: CASSPPLKTIGTQNTGELFF
cdr3_nt: TGTGCCAGCTCACCACCTTTAAAAACGATCGGGACGCAGAACACCGGGGAGCTGTTTTTT
d_call: -
clone_size: -
v_call: TRBV18
j_call: TRBJ2-2

cdr3_aa: CASRPDRGRNSPLHF
cdr3_nt: TGTGCCAGCAGACCCGACAGGGGGCGAAATTCACCCCTCCACTTT
d_call: TRBD1
clone_size: -
v_call: TRBV6-1
j_call: TRBJ1-6

cdr3_aa: CASSNAGTTEAFF
cdr3_nt: TGTGCCAGCAGCAACGCAGGGACCACTGAAGCTTTCTTT
d_call: -
clone_size: -
v_call: TRBV6-1
j_call: TRBJ1-1

cdr3_aa: CSASRMQADTQYF
cdr3_nt: TGCAGTGCTAGCAGGATGCAAGCAGATACGCAGTATTTT
d_call: -
clone_size: few
v_call: TRBV20-1
j_call: TRBJ2-3

cdr3_aa: CATSDLWAGGRSGELFF
cdr3_nt: TGTGCCACCAGTGATTTGTGGGCAGGGGGGAGATCCGGGGAGCTGTTTTTT
d_call: -
clone_size: -
v_call: TRBV24-1
j_call: TRBJ2-2

cdr3_aa: CASSLRSGGAHEQYF
cdr3_nt: TGTGCCAGCAGTTTGAGAAGCGGGGGGGCCCACGAGCAGTACTTC
d_call: TRBD2
clone_size: few
v_call: TRBV27
j_call: TRBJ2-7

cdr3_aa: CSVEGPGARGYTF
cdr3_nt: TGCAGCGTTGAAGGGCCAGGTGCGCGTGGCTACACCTTC
d_call: -
clone_size: few
v_call: TRBV29-1
j_call: TRBJ1-2

cdr3_aa: CASSQGGARGYEQYF
cdr3_nt: TGCGCCAGCAGCCAGGGTGGGGCAAGGGGCTACGAGCAGTACTTC
d_call: -
clone_size: -
v_call: TRBV4-1
j_call: TRBJ2-7

cdr3_aa: CAISSTGHTGELFF
cdr3_nt: TGTGCCATCAGTTCAACAGGGCACACCGGGGAGCTGTTTTTT
d_call: -
clone_size: few
v_call: TRBV10-3
j_call: TRBJ2-2

cdr3_aa: CASSINRGGEQYF
cdr3_nt: TGTGCCAGCAGCATAAATAGGGGGGGCGAGCAGTACTTC
d_call: -
clone_size: once
v_call: TRBV11-2
j_call: TRBJ2-7

cdr3_aa: CSVRQGGETQYF
cdr3_nt: TGCAGCGTCCGACAGGGTGGGGAGACCCAGTACTTC
d_call: TRBD1
clone_size: few
v_call: TRBV29-1
j_call: TRBJ2-5

cdr3_aa: CSARDDSLLAGGFSYNEQFF
cdr3_nt: TGCAGTGCTAGAGATGACTCCCTACTAGCGGGAGGGTTCTCCTACAATGAGCAGTTCTTC
d_call: TRBD2
clone_size: few
v_call: TRBV20-1
j_call: TRBJ2-1

cdr3_aa: CASSYKGLDGYTF
cdr3_nt: TGTGCCAGCAGTTACAAGGGATTGGATGGCTACACCTTC
d_call: -
clone_size: -
v_call: TRBV6-6
j_call: TRBJ1-2

cdr3_aa: CASTLKAGQVDQNIQYF
cdr3_nt: TGTGCCAGCACCCTGAAGGCGGGACAAGTCGACCAAAACATTCAGTACTTC
d_call: -
clone_size: -
v_call: TRBV27
j_call: TRBJ2-4

cdr3_aa: CASSFVRFSMNTEAFF
cdr3_nt: TGTGCCAGCAGTTTTGTCAGGTTTAGCATGAACACTGAAGCTTTCTTT
d_call: -
clone_size: -
v_call: TRBV28
j_call: TRBJ1-1

cdr3_aa: CSASGSGGAVYEQYF
cdr3_nt: TGCAGTGCTAGTGGTAGCGGGGGGGCTGTGTACGAGCAGTACTTC
d_call: TRBD2
clone_size: -
v_call: TRBV20-1
j_call: TRBJ2-7

cdr3_aa: CSARAPTTAPSYGYTF
cdr3_nt: TGCAGTGCTAGAGCCCCAACGACAGCCCCAAGCTATGGCTACACCTTC
d_call: -
clone_size: -
v_call: TRBV20-1
j_call: TRBJ1-2

cdr3_aa: CASSLAGRSEAFF
cdr3_nt: TGCGCCAGCAGCTTGGCAGGGCGGAGTGAAGCTTTCTTT
d_call: -
clone_size: many
v_call: TRBV5-1
j_call: TRBJ1-1

cdr3_aa: CASSDQGALYGYTF
cdr3_nt: TGTGCCAGCAGTGATCAAGGGGCTCTCTATGGCTACACCTTC
d_call: -
clone_size: -
v_call: TRBV25-1
j_call: TRBJ1-2

cdr3_aa: CSARDRGGIYEQYF
cdr3_nt: TGCAGTGCTAGAGATCGTGGAGGGATCTACGAGCAGTACTTC
d_call: -
clone_size: many
v_call: TRBV20-1
j_call: TRBJ2-7

cdr3_aa: CASSYQRGRVEKLFF
cdr3_nt: TGTGCCAGCAGCTACCAGAGGGGGCGAGTCGAAAAACTGTTTTTT
d_call: TRBD1
clone_size: many
v_call: TRBV11-2
j_call: TRBJ1-4

cdr3_aa: CASSLDGNLEKLFF
cdr3_nt: TGTGCCAGCAGCTTAGACGGGAATCTAGAAAAACTGTTTTTT
d_call: -
clone_size: few
v_call: TRBV7-9
j_call: TRBJ1-4

cdr3_aa: CASSIRTGTYGANVLTF
cdr3_nt: TGTGCCAGTTCCATCAGGACAGGGACCTATGGGGCCAACGTCCTGACTTTC
d_call: TRBD1
clone_size: -
v_call: TRBV28
j_call: TRBJ2-6

cdr3_aa: CATSRDVGNYGYTF
cdr3_nt: TGTGCCACCAGCAGAGATGTCGGAAACTATGGCTACACCTTC
d_call: -
clone_size: -
v_call: TRBV15
j_call: TRBJ1-2

cdr3_aa: CATSRDVGSTDTQYF
cdr3_nt: TGTGCCACCAGCAGAGACGTGGGGAGCACAGATACGCAGTATTTT
d_call: -
clone_size: few
v_call: TRBV15
j_call: TRBJ2-3

cdr3_aa: CASSLGRNNSPLHF
cdr3_nt: TGTGCCAGCAGCTTAGGGCGGAATAATTCACCCCTCCACTTT
d_call: -
clone_size: few
v_call: TRBV7-2
j_call: TRBJ1-6

cdr3_aa: CASSRRGEDTQYF
cdr3_nt: TGTGCCAGCAGCCGGCGGGGGGAAGATACGCAGTATTTT
d_call: TRBD2
clone_size: few
v_call: TRBV9
j_call: TRBJ2-3

cdr3_aa: CSVEQRWETQYF
cdr3_nt: TGCAGCGTTGAACAGCGATGGGAGACCCAGTACTTC
d_call: -
clone_size: few
v_call: TRBV29-1
j_call: TRBJ2-5

cdr3_aa: CASSPRRWAQETQYF
cdr3_nt: TGTGCCAGCAGTCCTAGGAGATGGGCCCAAGAGACCCAGTACTTC
d_call: -
clone_size: many
v_call: TRBV28
j_call: TRBJ2-5